This passage covers 24 T cell receptor beta chains from one sample sequenced in a study of cytotoxic CD8 clonotypes in ibrutinib-treated CLL. Some clones are missing from TCRdb's copy, which holds only in-frame ones; the method was immunoSEQ multiplex PCR. The sample carries approximately 210,000 clones, roughly 72% recorded once. The input for sequencing was PBMCs, taken after 24 months of ibrutinib treatment. These receptors all stem from a human donor with chronic lymphocytic leukemia.

This clone was observed a few times. This sequence joins TRBV2 and TRBJ2-6; D ambiguous. The ends were cut back, 2 bases at V and 4 bases at J, with 3 bases in the middle. The CDR3 length is 13 residues. Germline V gene data show CDR1 as SNHLY and CDR2 as FYNNEI. The CDR3 coding sequence is TGTGCCAGCAGTGAATACGGGGCCAACGTCCTGACTTTC. Its translation: CASSEYGANVLTF.

The CDR3 loop reads CASSPLTGSSEQYF. CDR3 in DNA: TGTGCCAGCAGCCCTCTGACAGGGTCGAGCGAGCAGTACTTC. The chain carries TRBV14 and TRBJ2-7, with 7 bases fitting TRBD1. V lost 4 bases, J lost 6 bases, and 9 bases stayed unmatched. This CDR3 contains 14 residues. CDR1 is SGHDN, CDR2 FVKESK, per germline.

The chain couples TRBV7-3 to TRBJ2-1; D remains ambiguous. Germline V gene lookup returns CDR1 SGHTA and CDR2 FQGTGA. The length of the CDR3 is 13 residues. V lost 5 bases, J lost 10 bases, and 15 bases lay in between. Here the CDR3 DNA reads TGTGCCAGCAGCAGAGCCAAACAAAACGAGCAGTTCTTC. This translates into CASSRAKQNEQFF.

Concerning this clone itself: The germline gene is not matched at one end of the junction; a read error may be the cause. V gene TRBV7-9 combines with J gene TRBJ1-1; D gene unclear. Germline assignment: CDR1 SEHNR and CDR2 FQNEAQ (reference sequence). The length of the CDR3 is 10 residues. CDR3 sequence reads: CASSPIRSTF. The CDR3 bases are TGTGCCAGCAGCCCTATTAGATCTACCTTT.

This chain joins TRBV18 and TRBJ2-7; possibly TRBD1 for D (5 bases). Germline-derived CDR1 and CDR2 are KGHSH and LQKENI. The germline V and J ends were trimmed by 3 bases and 0 bases, with 9 bases remaining between them. The CDR3 runs 14 residues. CDR3 in amino acids: CASSPQGYSYEQYF. The CDR3 region has the DNA TGTGCCAGCTCACCGCAGGGCTACTCCTACGAGCAGTACTTC.

The J gene is TRBJ2-7, the V gene TRBV30, with a weak D call TRBD1 (6 bases). The CDR3 is 13 residues long. Deletions cut 5 bases from V and 7 bases from J, with 18 bases between. Germline CDR1 GTSNPN, CDR2 SVGIG (reference sequence). CDR3 coding DNA: TGTGCCTGGTGTATGACAGGAACCATGGAGCAGTACTTC. It encodes CAWCMTGTMEQYF.

This sequence joins TRBV20-1 and TRBJ2-1; D unclear. Germline CDR1 is DFQATT and CDR2 is SNEGSKA (reference sequence). The CDR3 runs 11 residues. The V and J ends lost 2 bases and 5 bases respectively, with 4 bases between them. The CDR3 bases are TGCAGTGCTAGATGGGACAATGAGCAGTTCTTC. Encoded protein: CSARWDNEQFF.

J is TRBJ2-1 and V is TRBV7-9, with D uncertain. The CDR3 is made up of 15 amino acids. V was cut by 5 bases and J by 6 bases, with 17 bases left in between. Germline loops: CDR1 SEHNR, CDR2 FQNEAQ (reference sequence). CDR3: CASSPASLTRNEQFF. The CDR3 DNA reads as TGTGCCAGCAGCCCAGCGAGCCTCACGCGCAATGAGCAGTTCTTC.

This sequence joins TRBV7-9 and TRBJ1-1, with unresolved D. V was trimmed by 0 bases and J by 2 bases, leaving 7 bases between them. The CDR3 extends over 14 amino acids. Germline loops: CDR1 SEHNR, CDR2 FQNEAQ (reference sequence). This CDR3 is CASSLAADNTEAFF. DNA for the CDR3: TGTGCCAGCAGCTTAGCGGCAGACAACACTGAAGCTTTCTTT.

This clone showed up just a few times. The genes are TRBV7-2 and TRBJ1-5; perhaps TRBD1 as D (5 bases). The CDR3 contains 13 residues. V was clipped by 5 bases and J by 6 bases, with 11 bases between them. Germline V gene lookup returns CDR1 SGHTA and CDR2 FQGNSA. Written as DNA, the CDR3 is TGTGCCAGCAGCCGGAGCGGGGGTCAGCCCCAGCATTTT. Amino acid sequence: CASSRSGGQPQHF.

The rearrangement links TRBV19 to TRBJ2-1; D remains ambiguous. The ends were cut back, 3 bases at V and 0 bases at J, with 12 bases in the middle. Germline V lookup: CDR1 LNHDA, CDR2 SQIVND (reference sequence). The CDR3 runs 16 residues. CDR3 nucleotide sequence: TGTGCCAGTAGTATCTTGGCCACACTCTCCTACAATGAGCAGTTCTTC. Its protein is CASSILATLSYNEQFF.

This chain joins TRBV4-2 and TRBJ2-7; TRBD2 might be the D (6 bases). Trimming took off 3 bases at V and 2 bases at J, with 17 bases between the two ends. The germline V gene encodes CDR1 LGHNA and CDR2 YNFKEQ. The CDR3 length is 16 residues. The CDR3 loop is CASSQGLALGAYEQYF. The CDR3 DNA follows: TGTGCCAGCAGCCAGGGACTGGCTCTCGGGGCCTACGAGCAGTACTTC.

This chain joins TRBV11-2 and TRBJ2-1; 9 bases are a match to TRBD2. The CDR3 is 15 residues long. CDR1 SGHAT and CDR2 FQNNGV come from the germline V gene. V shed 3 bases, J shed 5 bases, and the junction held 5 bases outside the gene matches. The CDR3 DNA sequence: TGTGCCAGCAGCTTCCATCTAGCGGGGCACAATGAGCAGTTCTTC. Translating it yields CASSFHLAGHNEQFF.

V usage is TRBV2 and J usage is TRBJ1-5, with TRBD1 as a possible D gene (6 bases). Trimming shortened V by 1 base and J by 3 bases, and 10 bases separated the two germline ends. The germline V gene encodes CDR1 SNHLY and CDR2 FYNNEI. The CDR3 runs to 15 residues. The DNA of the CDR3 is TGTGCCAGCAGTGAAGGTCGGACAGTCAATCAGCCCCAGCATTTT. Its protein is CASSEGRTVNQPQHF.

The J gene is TRBJ1-5, the V gene TRBV27, with D perhaps TRBD1 (5 bases). This CDR3 is 16 amino acids long. Trimming took 0 bases from V and 4 from J, leaving 13 bases between them. In germline, CDR1 is MNHEY, CDR2 SMNVEV (reference sequence). The CDR3: CASSLSPTADNQPQHF. Here the CDR3 DNA reads TGTGCCAGCAGTTTATCGCCGACAGCCGATAATCAGCCCCAGCATTTT.

The chain combines TRBV7-2 with TRBJ1-2; no definite D call. Germline CDR1 SGHTA, CDR2 FQGNSA. V lost 3 bases, J lost 4 bases, and 9 bases lay in between. The CDR3 covers 13 residues. CDR3 sequence: CASSLGGRYGYTF. DNA of the CDR3: TGTGCCAGCAGCTTGGGCGGTCGCTATGGCTACACCTTC.

The rearrangement joins TRBV6-5 to TRBJ1-2, with unresolved D. Per germline, CDR1 MNHEY and CDR2 SVGAGI. V was pared by 8 bases and J by 3 bases, with 10 bases between. The CDR3 is 12 amino acids. CDR3 bases: TGTGCCAGCCACGACAAGCACTATGGCTACACCTTC. Translated: CASHDKHYGYTF.

The chain couples TRBV9 to TRBJ2-1; D possibly matches TRBD1 or TRBD2 (5 bases each). V dropped 3 bases and J dropped 9 bases, with 19 bases sitting between them. Germline CDR1 reads SGDLS; CDR2 reads YYNGEE. CDR3 length: 15 residues. This chain's CDR3 is CASSGRDRVAIEQFF. The CDR3 nucleotides read TGTGCCAGCAGCGGCCGGGACCGAGTGGCTATTGAGCAGTTCTTC.

V and J are TRBV30 and TRBJ1-5; D remains unclear. In germline, CDR1 is GTSNPN, CDR2 SVGIG (reference sequence). The CDR3 runs to 13 residues. The V gene lost 2 bases and the J gene lost 4 bases, with 9 bases spanning the gap. CDR3 protein: CAWSLAGNQPQHF. Written as DNA, the CDR3 is TGTGCCTGGAGTCTGGCAGGTAATCAGCCCCAGCATTTT.

This chain connects TRBV14 to TRBJ2-1; TRBD1 aligns across 8 bases. This CDR3 contains 15 residues. Germline values: CDR1 SGHDN, CDR2 FVKESK. The trim removed 6 bases at V and 9 bases at J, leaving 13 bases unmatched. The CDR3 protein is CASRPTGGGNSEQFF. The CDR3 DNA reads as TGTGCCAGCAGGCCCACAGGGGGTGGAAATAGTGAGCAGTTCTTC.

J is TRBJ2-2 and V is TRBV4-2; TRBD1 might be the D (6 bases). This CDR3 region has 17 residues. CDR1 is LGHNA and CDR2 is YNFKEQ in the germline V gene. V was cut by 2 bases and J by 1 base, with 14 bases left in between. The CDR3 bases are TGTGCCAGCAGCCAACTCGAGGGGGTTTGGAACACCGGGGAGCTGTTTTTT. Its protein product is CASSQLEGVWNTGELFF.

This chain connects TRBV11-1 to TRBJ2-2; D remains unclear. V was shortened by 5 bases and J by 6 bases, with 10 bases between the two germline ends. Per germline, CDR1 SGHAT and CDR2 FQDESV (reference sequence). The CDR3 sequence is 13 residues long. CDR3 sequence (DNA): TGTGCCAGCAGCCCCACCGCGTCCGGGGAGCTGTTTTTT. It specifies CASSPTASGELFF. Combining the CDR3 with reference TRBV11-1 and TRBJ2-2 gives the whole variable domain EAEVAQSPRYKITEKSQAVAFWCDPISGHATLYWYRQILGQGPELLVQFQDESVVDDSQLPKDRFSAERLKGVDSTLKIQPAELGDSAMYLCASSPTASGELFFGEGSRLTVL.

This chain links TRBV6-5 with TRBJ1-2; 7 bases are shared with TRBD1. V shed 2 bases, J shed 4 bases, and the junction held 1 base outside the gene matches. This CDR3 is 13 amino acids long. The germline gives CDR1 MNHEY, CDR2 SVGAGI. CDR3: CASSYPGGYGYTF. DNA for the CDR3: TGTGCCAGCAGTTACCCAGGGGGCTATGGCTACACCTTC.

As to this clone: The same CDR3 is also encoded by other DNA sequences in this sample. The V and J genes are TRBV9 and TRBJ2-7; 8 positions agree with TRBD2. This CDR3 has 14 amino acids. The junction had 2 bases not matched to a gene; V was cut back by 0 bases and J by 3 bases. CDR1 is SGDLS, CDR2 YYNGEE, per germline. Written as DNA, the CDR3 is TGTGCCAGCAGCGTAGGTACTAGCGGCTACGAGCAGTACTTC. As protein: CASSVGTSGYEQYF.